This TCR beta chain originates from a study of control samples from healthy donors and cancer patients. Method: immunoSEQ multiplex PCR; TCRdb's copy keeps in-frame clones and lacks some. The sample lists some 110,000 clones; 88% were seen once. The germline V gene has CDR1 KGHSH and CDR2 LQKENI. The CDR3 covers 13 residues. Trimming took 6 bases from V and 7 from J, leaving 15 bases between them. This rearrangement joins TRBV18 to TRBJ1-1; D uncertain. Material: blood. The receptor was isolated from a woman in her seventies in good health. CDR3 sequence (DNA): TGTGCCAGCTCTTCCGGACTGCTCTTTGAAGCTTTCTTT. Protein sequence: CASSSGLLFEAFF.